This T cell receptor beta chain was documented in a study of blood T cell repertoires in COVID-19. Study background: Material from acute and convalescent COVID-19 was sourced from the United States, Italy and Spain. Sources were T cells, B-cell-depleted T cells, or PBMCs; the material itself was cDNA or gDNA.

This clone came up once. How the authors handled the data: Cell counts per sample came from amplifying reference gene primers. The data were produced by immunoSEQ multiplex PCR, yet TCRdb's version contains in-frame clones alone and is incomplete. For V, J and clone size, that table is used; D and trimming come from the DNA. The sample records around 120,000 clones, 90% being singletons. Patients in Seattle were enrolled during active infection, then followed longitudinally. The sequence came from a woman in her sixties or seventies with COVID-19, enrolled during active disease. Sequenced input: peripheral blood.

This CDR3 is CASSLVLSNTEAFF. The CDR3 nucleotides are TGTGCCAGCAGCTTAGTTCTATCTAACACTGAAGCTTTCTTT. This chain links TRBV7-2 with TRBJ1-1; D unclear. The CDR3 contains 14 residues. Germline V gene sequence: CDR1 SGHTA, CDR2 FQGNSA. Trimming cost V 1 base and J 2 bases, with 8 bases left between them.